These T cell receptor beta chains were read from a single sample in a study of shared clonotypes between healthy human individuals. Repertoires were generated with immunoSEQ multiplex PCR, while TCRdb's copy carries only in-frame clones and drops some. The profile shows around 500,000 clones, around 73% of them singletons. The sample was PBMCs. These receptors were taken from a woman aged 40 to 50 in good health. Some clones in this sample may be carry-over from other donors' samples. CDR3s include the opening cysteine and the closing phenylalanine or tryptophan. The D gene is left open where the match is weak. Clone size appears in some rows only: once, few, many, or a class for an expanded clone.

.	TRBV4-3	TRBJ2-7	.	TGCGCCAGCAGCCAAGGGATAGATACCTACGAGCAGTACTTC	CASSQGIDTYEQYF
once	TRBV10-3	TRBJ2-1	.	TGTGCCATCAGCCCGTTGGCGGCAGGGGACAATGAGCAGTTCTTC	CAISPLAAGDNEQFF
.	TRBV28	TRBJ2-3	TRBD1	TGTGCCAGCAGTTTACTCGGGACAGAGACAGATACGCAGTATTTT	CASSLLGTETDTQYF
.	TRBV7-9	TRBJ2-3	TRBD1	TGTGCCAGCGTCTACCAGGGGGTAGATACGCAGTATTTT	CASVYQGVDTQYF
.	TRBV6-5	TRBJ1-2	.	TGTGCCAGCAGTACCCAAGGACAGACCTATGGCTACACCTTC	CASSTQGQTYGYTF
once	TRBV28	TRBJ2-3	TRBD2	TGTGCCAGCAGTTTATGGTGGACTAGCGGGAGGGGGGCAGATACGCAGTATTTT	CASSLWWTSGRGADTQYF
.	TRBV7-9	TRBJ2-5	.	TGTGCCAGCAGCTTAGACGGGGGCGCGTTTTCAGAGACCCAGTACTTC	CASSLDGGAFSETQYF
.	TRBV2	TRBJ2-2	.	TGTGCCAGCAGTGAACGTTCAGGGGCGACCGGGGAGCTGTTTTTT	CASSERSGATGELFF
.	TRBV5-1	TRBJ1-1	TRBD1	TGCGCCAGCAGCAATACAGGGGGCCTGAACACTGAAGCTTTCTTT	CASSNTGGLNTEAFF
.	TRBV7-8	TRBJ2-3	TRBD2	TGTGCCAGCCGCCGGGGGACTAGCGGGACTTCAGATACGCAGTATTTT	CASRRGTSGTSDTQYF
.	TRBV5-1	TRBJ1-3	.	TGCGCCAGCAGCTTGGACAGGTCCTCTGGAAACACCATATATTTT	CASSLDRSSGNTIYF
.	TRBV18	TRBJ2-2	.	TGTGCCAGCTCACCACCTAGCGCCGGGGAGCTGTTTTTT	CASSPPSAGELFF
.	TRBV28	TRBJ1-2	.	TGTGCCAGCAGTGCTGGGGGGTATGGCTGCACCTTC	CASSAGGYGCTF
many	TRBV19	TRBJ2-1	TRBD2	TGTGCCACCCAACCCCTCCTAGCGGGGGACCACAATGAGCAGTTCTTC	CATQPLLAGDHNEQFF
.	TRBV9	TRBJ2-5	.	TGTGCCAGCAGCGCCGAACCGGGACACCACCAAGAGACCCAGTACTTC	CASSAEPGHHQETQYF
.	TRBV7-8	TRBJ1-2	.	TGTGCCAGCAGCCAGGCCGGTCGTGGCTACACCTTC	CASSQAGRGYTF
.	TRBV21-1	TRBJ2-7	.	TGTGCCGGAAGACAGATTAAGTTTTACGAGCAGTACTTC	CAGRQIKFYEQYF
once	TRBV7-8	TRBJ1-4	TRBD1	TGTGCCAGCAGCTTGGACCCGGGACAGGGGAGTGAAAAACTGTTTTTT	CASSLDPGQGSEKLFF
.	TRBV21-1	TRBJ2-5	.	TGTGCCAGCAGCCTACGTGGGGGCCAAGAGACCCAGTACTTC	CASSLRGGQETQYF
.	TRBV28	TRBJ2-5	.	TGTGCCAGCAGTTCCCCCCCTGGGGCCGACGAGACCCAGTACTTC	CASSSPPGADETQYF
.	TRBV6-6	TRBJ2-1	TRBD2	TGTGCCAGCAGCGAACTAGCGGGAGAATACAATGAGCAGTTCTTC	CASSELAGEYNEQFF
.	TRBV6-1	TRBJ2-7	TRBD1	TGTGCCACCTCTAGGGGGCTTTCCTACGAGCAGTACTTC	CATSRGLSYEQYF
few	TRBV4-1	TRBJ2-7	.	TGCGCCAGCAGTCCCTTCGACAGTAACTACGAGCAGTACTTC	CASSPFDSNYEQYF
.	TRBV10-3	TRBJ2-2	TRBD2	TGTGCCATCTCCTCCCAGGGCGGGGGGTCCGGGGAGCTGTTTTTT	CAISSQGGGSGELFF
few	TRBV4-3	TRBJ2-3	.	TGCGCCAGCAGCCAAGATCAACAGGGTGACCACACAGATACGCAGTATTTT	CASSQDQQGDHTDTQYF
.	TRBV5-1	TRBJ2-7	TRBD1	TGCGCCAGCAGCTACTCCGGGACAGGGGATGGATACGAGCAGTACTTC	CASSYSGTGDGYEQYF
.	TRBV30	TRBJ2-3	.	TGTGCCTGGAGTGCCAGGGACTTTTCGCCCAACAGGGGTGCTGCAGATACGCAGTATTTT	CAWSARDFSPNRGAADTQYF
.	TRBV7-2	TRBJ1-2	.	TGTGCCAGCAGCTTAGTGCAGGGGAGGGATGGCTACACCTTC	CASSLVQGRDGYTF
.	TRBV14	TRBJ2-7	.	TGTGCCAGCAGCGGACAGTACGAGCAGTACTTC	CASSGQYEQYF
once	TRBV7-7	TRBJ2-1	.	TGTGCTAGCAGCTTAATAAGTTCCGGTGAGCAGTTCTTC	CASSLISSGEQFF
.	TRBV18	TRBJ2-2	TRBD2	TGTGCCAGCTCACCACGGCGGGAGGCCGGGGAGCTGTTTTTT	CASSPRREAGELFF
.	TRBV6-5	TRBJ2-7	TRBD2	TGTGCCAGCAGTTACTCTCCTAGCGGGAGCCACGAGCAGTACTTC	CASSYSPSGSHEQYF
.	TRBV19	TRBJ2-7	.	TGTGCCAGTAGTATAGTAAGACAAGAATACGAGCAGTACTTC	CASSIVRQEYEQYF
.	TRBV18	TRBJ2-1	TRBD2	TGTGCCAGCTCACCCCGACTAGCCCATGAGCAGTTCTTC	CASSPRLAHEQFF
.	TRBV28	TRBJ1-3	.	TGTGCCAGCAGCTTCCAGTTCGGGAACACCATATATTTT	CASSFQFGNTIYF
.	TRBV5-6	TRBJ2-7	.	TGTGCCAGCAGCTTTCGGGGGATTAAACCCTACGAGCAGTACTTC	CASSFRGIKPYEQYF
few	TRBV30	TRBJ2-7	.	TGTGCCTGGAGGGGGGGAGCCGGCTACGAGCAGTACTTC	CAWRGGAGYEQYF
.	TRBV6-4	TRBJ2-2	TRBD2	TGTGCCAGCAGTGATCCGGGACTAGCGGGAGGCACCGGGGAGCTGTTTTTT	CASSDPGLAGGTGELFF
few	TRBV10-3	TRBJ1-1	.	TGTGCCATCAGTGAACAGGCTGAAGCTTTCTTT	CAISEQAEAFF
once	TRBV7-3	TRBJ2-1	TRBD2	TGTGCCAGCAAGGCCGGGACTAGCGGGAACAATGAGCAGTTCTTC	CASKAGTSGNNEQFF
.	TRBV5-6	TRBJ2-7	.	TGTGCCAGCAGCTTGGAAGATGGCTTAGAGCAGTACTTC	CASSLEDGLEQYF
few	TRBV15	TRBJ1-5	.	TGTGCCACCAGCAGAGATCTTCGGGGTGTCCAGCCCCAGCATTTT	CATSRDLRGVQPQHF
.	TRBV19	TRBJ2-2	TRBD2	TGTGCCAGTAACCCGGGACTAGCTAGATCCGGGGAGCTGTTTTTT	CASNPGLARSGELFF
.	TRBV23-1	TRBJ2-5	TRBD2	TGCGCCAGCAGCCCCGGGGCTAGCGGGAGGAGTCAGGAGACCCAGTACTTC	CASSPGASGRSQETQYF
.	TRBV11-3	TRBJ2-7	TRBD1	TGTGCCAGCAGCTTACCACGGGACAGCAGGGCCTACGAGCAGTACTTC	CASSLPRDSRAYEQYF
.	TRBV19	TRBJ2-3	TRBD2	TGTGCCAGTAGTAAGACCGGGACTAGCGGAGCAGATACGCAGTATTTT	CASSKTGTSGADTQYF
few	TRBV10-3	TRBJ1-2	.	TGTGCCATCAGCTCAGGGGATTTGAACTATGGCTACACCTTC	CAISSGDLNYGYTF
.	TRBV11-3	TRBJ2-2	TRBD1	TGTGCCAGCAGCGGGACAGGGGGGGACACCGGGGAGCTGTTTTTT	CASSGTGGDTGELFF
few	TRBV6-6	TRBJ1-5	.	TGTGCCAGCAGTCGCGGGGGCATCGGCAATCAGCCCCAGCATTTT	CASSRGGIGNQPQHF
.	TRBV28	TRBJ2-1	.	TGTGCCAGCAGTCGACTGTCTACGTACAATGAGCAGTTCTTC	CASSRLSTYNEQFF
once	TRBV7-7	TRBJ2-5	.	TGTGCTAGCAGCCTACTGGGCAGGCTTGGGGAGACCCAGTACTTC	CASSLLGRLGETQYF
.	TRBV6-1	TRBJ2-7	.	TGTGCCAGCAGTGAGCTGGGTTCCTACGAGCAGTACTTC	CASSELGSYEQYF
.	TRBV7-9	TRBJ2-5	.	TGTGCCAGCAGCTCCAGGGGCAGCTACCAAGAGACCCAGTACTTC	CASSSRGSYQETQYF
.	TRBV6-4	TRBJ2-1	TRBD2	TGTGCCAGCAGTGTTCTAGCGGGAATGAATGAGCAGTTCTTC	CASSVLAGMNEQFF
.	TRBV5-5	TRBJ1-4	TRBD1	TGTGCCAGCAGCCCGCCAGAGGCGACAGGGGGAGGCGAAAAACTGTTTTTT	CASSPPEATGGGEKLFF
.	TRBV30	TRBJ2-3	.	TGTGCCTGGAGTGAGGGGGGGCTTGGAGATACGCAGTATTTT	CAWSEGGLGDTQYF
.	TRBV11-2	TRBJ2-7	.	TGTGCCAGCAGTCCACAGGGATACGAGCAGTACTTC	CASSPQGYEQYF
.	TRBV15	TRBJ2-7	TRBD2	TGTGCCACCAGCCCGACTCCCGGGACTACAACCTACGAGCAGTACTTC	CATSPTPGTTTYEQYF
.	TRBV2	TRBJ2-1	TRBD2	TGTGCCAGCAGTGGACCTAGCGGGAGGGACAATGAGCAGTTCTTC	CASSGPSGRDNEQFF